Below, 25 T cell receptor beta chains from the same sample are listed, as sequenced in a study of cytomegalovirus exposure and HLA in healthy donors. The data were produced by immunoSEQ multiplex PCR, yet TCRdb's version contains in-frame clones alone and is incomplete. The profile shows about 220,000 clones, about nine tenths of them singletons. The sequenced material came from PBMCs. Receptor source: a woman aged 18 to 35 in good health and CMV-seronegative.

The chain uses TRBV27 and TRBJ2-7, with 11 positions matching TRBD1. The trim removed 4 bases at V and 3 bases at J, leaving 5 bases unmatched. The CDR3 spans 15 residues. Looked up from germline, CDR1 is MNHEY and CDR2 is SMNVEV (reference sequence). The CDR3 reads CASSSGGTGGYEQYF. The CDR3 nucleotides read TGTGCCAGCAGTTCTGGCGGGACAGGGGGCTACGAGCAGTACTTC.

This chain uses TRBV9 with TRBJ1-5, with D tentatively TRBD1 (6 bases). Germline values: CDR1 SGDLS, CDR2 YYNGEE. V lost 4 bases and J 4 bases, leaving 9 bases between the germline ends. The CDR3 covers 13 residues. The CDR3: CASSSQGNQPQHF. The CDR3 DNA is TGTGCCAGCAGCTCACAGGGAAATCAGCCCCAGCATTTT.

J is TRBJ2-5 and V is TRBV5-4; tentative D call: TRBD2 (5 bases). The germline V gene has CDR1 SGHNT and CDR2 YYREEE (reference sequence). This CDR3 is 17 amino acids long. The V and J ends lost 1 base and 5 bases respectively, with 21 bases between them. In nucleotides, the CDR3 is TGTGCCAGCAGCTTGCCAACCGGGGTCAAAACGGGGGAGACCCAGTACTTC. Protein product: CASSLPTGVKTGETQYF.

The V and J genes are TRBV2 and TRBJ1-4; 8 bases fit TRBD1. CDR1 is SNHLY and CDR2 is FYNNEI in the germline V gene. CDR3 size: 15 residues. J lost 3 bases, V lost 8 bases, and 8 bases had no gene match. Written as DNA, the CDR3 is TGTGCCAGCCGACAGACAGGGGCCGCTAATGAAAAACTGTTTTTT. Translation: CASRQTGAANEKLFF.

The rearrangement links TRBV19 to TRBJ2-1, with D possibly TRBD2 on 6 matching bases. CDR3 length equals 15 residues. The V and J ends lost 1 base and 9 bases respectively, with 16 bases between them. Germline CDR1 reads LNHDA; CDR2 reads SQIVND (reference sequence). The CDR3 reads CASSIGTSGVAEQFF. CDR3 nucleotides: TGTGCCAGTAGTATAGGGACTTCGGGGGTGGCTGAGCAGTTCTTC.

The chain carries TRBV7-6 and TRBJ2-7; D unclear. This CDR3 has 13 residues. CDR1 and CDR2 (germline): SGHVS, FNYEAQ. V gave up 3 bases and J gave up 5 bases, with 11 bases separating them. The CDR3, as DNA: TGTGCCAGCAGCTTCCGACACAGCAACGAGCAGTACTTC. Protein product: CASSFRHSNEQYF.

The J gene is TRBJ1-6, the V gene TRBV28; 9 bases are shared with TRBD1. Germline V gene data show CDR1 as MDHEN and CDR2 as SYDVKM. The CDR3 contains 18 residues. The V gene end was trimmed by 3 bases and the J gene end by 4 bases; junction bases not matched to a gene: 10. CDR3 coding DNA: TGTGCCAGCAGTTTGCGCCGAACAGGGGGCTTGTATAATTCACCCCTCCACTTT. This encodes CASSLRRTGGLYNSPLHF.

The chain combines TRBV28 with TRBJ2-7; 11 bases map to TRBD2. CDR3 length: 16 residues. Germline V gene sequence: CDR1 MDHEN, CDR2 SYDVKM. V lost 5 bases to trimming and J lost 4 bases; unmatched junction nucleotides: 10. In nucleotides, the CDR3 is TGTGCCAGCAGTACTAGCGGGAGCGGAGGTCCGTACGAGCAGTACTTC. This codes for CASSTSGSGGPYEQYF.

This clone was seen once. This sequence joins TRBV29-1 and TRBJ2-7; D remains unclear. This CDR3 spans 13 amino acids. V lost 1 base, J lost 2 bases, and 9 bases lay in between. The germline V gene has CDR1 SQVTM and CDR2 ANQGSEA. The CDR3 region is CSVEVQGAYEQYF. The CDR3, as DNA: TGCAGCGTTGAAGTCCAAGGAGCCTACGAGCAGTACTTC.

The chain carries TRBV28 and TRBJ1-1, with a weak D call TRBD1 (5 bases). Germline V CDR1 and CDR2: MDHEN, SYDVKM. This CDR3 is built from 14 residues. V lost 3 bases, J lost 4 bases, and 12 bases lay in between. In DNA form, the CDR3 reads TGTGCCAGCAGTTTGGGGGGAGAGGGCACTGAAGCTTTCTTT. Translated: CASSLGGEGTEAFF.

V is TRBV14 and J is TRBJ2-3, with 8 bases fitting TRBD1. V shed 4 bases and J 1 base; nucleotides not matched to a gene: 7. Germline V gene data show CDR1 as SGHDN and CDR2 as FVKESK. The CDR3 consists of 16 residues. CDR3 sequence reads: CASSPLPGQGTDTQYF. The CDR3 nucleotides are TGTGCCAGCAGCCCCCTACCGGGACAGGGCACAGATACGCAGTATTTT.

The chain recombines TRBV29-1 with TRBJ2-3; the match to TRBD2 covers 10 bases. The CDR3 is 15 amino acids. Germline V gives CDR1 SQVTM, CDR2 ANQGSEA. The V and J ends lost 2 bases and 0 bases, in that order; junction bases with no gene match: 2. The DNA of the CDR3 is TGCAGCGTTGAAACTAGCGGGGCCAGCACAGATACGCAGTATTTT. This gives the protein CSVETSGASTDTQYF.

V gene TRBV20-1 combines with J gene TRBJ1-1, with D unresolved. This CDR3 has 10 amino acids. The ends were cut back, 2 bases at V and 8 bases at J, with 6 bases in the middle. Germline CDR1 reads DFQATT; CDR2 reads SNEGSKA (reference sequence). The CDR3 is CSARPLEAFF. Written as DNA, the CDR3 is TGCAGTGCTAGACCCCTGGAAGCTTTCTTT.

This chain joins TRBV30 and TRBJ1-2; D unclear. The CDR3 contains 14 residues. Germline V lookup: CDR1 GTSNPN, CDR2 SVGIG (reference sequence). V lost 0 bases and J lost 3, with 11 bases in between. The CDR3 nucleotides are TGTGCCTGGAGTGTACTTCGGGTTTACTATGGCTACACCTTC. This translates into CAWSVLRVYYGYTF.

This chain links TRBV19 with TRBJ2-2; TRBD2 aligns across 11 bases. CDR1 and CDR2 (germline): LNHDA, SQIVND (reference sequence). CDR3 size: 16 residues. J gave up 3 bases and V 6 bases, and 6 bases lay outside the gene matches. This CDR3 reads CASSLLAGAYTGELFF. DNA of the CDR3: TGTGCCAGTAGCCTACTAGCGGGAGCCTACACCGGGGAGCTGTTTTTT.

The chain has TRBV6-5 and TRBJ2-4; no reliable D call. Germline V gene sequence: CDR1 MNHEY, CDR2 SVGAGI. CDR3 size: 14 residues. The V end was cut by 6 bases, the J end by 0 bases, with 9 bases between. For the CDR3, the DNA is TGTGCCAGCAGACTATCAATAGCCAAAAACATTCAGTACTTC. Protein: CASRLSIAKNIQYF.

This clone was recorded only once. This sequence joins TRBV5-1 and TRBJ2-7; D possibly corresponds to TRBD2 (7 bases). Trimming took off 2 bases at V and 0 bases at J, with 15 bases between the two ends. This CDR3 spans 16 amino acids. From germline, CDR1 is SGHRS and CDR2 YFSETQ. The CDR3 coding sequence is TGCGCCAGCAGCTTTTCCGGGGGGCTGAACTCCTACGAGCAGTACTTC. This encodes CASSFSGGLNSYEQYF.

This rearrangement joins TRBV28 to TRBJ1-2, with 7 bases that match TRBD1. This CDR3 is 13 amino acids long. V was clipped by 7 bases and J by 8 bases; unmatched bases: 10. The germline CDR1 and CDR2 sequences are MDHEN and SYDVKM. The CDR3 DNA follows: TGTGCCAGCACCATACCCGGGACAGACGGCTACACCTTC. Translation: CASTIPGTDGYTF.

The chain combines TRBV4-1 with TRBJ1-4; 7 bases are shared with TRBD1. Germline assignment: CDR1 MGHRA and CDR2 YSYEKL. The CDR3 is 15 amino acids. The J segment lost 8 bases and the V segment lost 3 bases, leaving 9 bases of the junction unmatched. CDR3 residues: CASSHIQGSREKLFF. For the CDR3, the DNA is TGCGCCAGCAGCCACATACAGGGGAGTCGAGAAAAACTGTTTTTT.

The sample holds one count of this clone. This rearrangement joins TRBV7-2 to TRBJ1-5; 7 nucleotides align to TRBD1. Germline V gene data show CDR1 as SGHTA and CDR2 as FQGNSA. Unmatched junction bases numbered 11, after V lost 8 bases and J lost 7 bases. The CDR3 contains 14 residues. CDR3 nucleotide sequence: TGTGCCAGCGCATGGGACAGCGTGGAGCAGCCCCAGCATTTT. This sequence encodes CASAWDSVEQPQHF.

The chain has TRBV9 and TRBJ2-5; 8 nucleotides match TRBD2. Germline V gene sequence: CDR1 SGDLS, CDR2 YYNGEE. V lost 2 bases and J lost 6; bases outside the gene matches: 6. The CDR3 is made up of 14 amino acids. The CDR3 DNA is TGTGCCAGCAGCGTGGAAACGGGAGGGCAGACCCAGTACTTC. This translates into CASSVETGGQTQYF.

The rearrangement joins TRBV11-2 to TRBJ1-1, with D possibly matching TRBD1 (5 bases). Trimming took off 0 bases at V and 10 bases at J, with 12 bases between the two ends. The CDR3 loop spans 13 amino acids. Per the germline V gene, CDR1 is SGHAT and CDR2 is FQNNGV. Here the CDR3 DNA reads TGTGCCAGCAGCTTAGACCGCGGGGGGACAGCTTTCTTT. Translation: CASSLDRGGTAFF. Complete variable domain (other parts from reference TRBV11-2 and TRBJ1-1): EAGVAQSPRYKIIEKRQSVAFWCNPISGHATLYWYQQILGQGPKLLIQFQNNGVVDDSQLPKDRFSAERLKGVDSTLKIQPAKLEDSAVYLCASSLDRGGTAFFGQGTRLTVV.

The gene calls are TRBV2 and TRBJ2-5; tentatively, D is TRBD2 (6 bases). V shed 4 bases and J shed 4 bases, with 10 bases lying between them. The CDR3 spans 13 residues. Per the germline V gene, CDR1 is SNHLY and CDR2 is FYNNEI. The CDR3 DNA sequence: TGTGCCAGCAGTGGGGAAGCGGGAGAGACCCAGTACTTC. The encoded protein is CASSGEAGETQYF.

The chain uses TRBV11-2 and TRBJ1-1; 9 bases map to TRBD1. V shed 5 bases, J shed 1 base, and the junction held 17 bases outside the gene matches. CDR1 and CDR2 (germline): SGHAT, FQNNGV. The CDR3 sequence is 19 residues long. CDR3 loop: CASSRSPGTGKDANTEAFF. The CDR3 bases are TGTGCCAGCAGCCGAAGTCCCGGGACAGGGAAAGATGCGAACACTGAAGCTTTCTTT. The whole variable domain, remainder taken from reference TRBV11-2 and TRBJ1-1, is EAGVAQSPRYKIIEKRQSVAFWCNPISGHATLYWYQQILGQGPKLLIQFQNNGVVDDSQLPKDRFSAERLKGVDSTLKIQPAKLEDSAVYLCASSRSPGTGKDANTEAFFGQGTRLTVV.

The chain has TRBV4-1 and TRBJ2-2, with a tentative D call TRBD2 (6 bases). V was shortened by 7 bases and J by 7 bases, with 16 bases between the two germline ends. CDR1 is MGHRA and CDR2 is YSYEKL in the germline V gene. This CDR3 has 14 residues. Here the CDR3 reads CASTLFGGDGELFF. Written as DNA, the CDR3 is TGCGCCAGCACCTTATTTGGAGGGGACGGGGAGCTGTTTTTT.